This TCR beta chain was obtained from a study of blood T cells in healthy people across ages (dated by TCRdb to between 2014 and 2016). With respect to the entire study: In model experiments, template switching captured about one uniquely barcoded TCR beta cDNA molecule for every two T cells. Age-related changes in TCR beta repertoire diversity were measured in the study by deep sequencing normalized with unique cDNA molecular identifiers. The donors were split into four age groups: young (average about 15 years), middle-aged (more than 35), aged (more than 60) and long-lived (about 74). Donors of different ages were randomly distributed across sequencing lanes to avoid experimental bias. Using the same blood draw, the study looked at two additional independent replicas of 1 million unique cDNA reads for two donors, one aged 18 to 29 and the other aged 80 or older. Overall results and qualifications from the work: Estimates of total diversity based on one million sequenced T cells were considered lower bounds and underestimates. Observed TCR beta diversity correlated strongly with the percentage of naive T cells measured by flow cytometry. As age increased, observed TCR beta diversity per million T cells dropped in a roughly linear way, and a significant reduction was already evident by age 40. Donor CMV infection status was unknown, potentially confounding age-related changes in expanded clonotypes. Compared with the aged group, the long-lived group had more naive CD4+ T cells, fewer expanded clones and increased TCR diversity, a pattern suggesting age selection. Bulk unsorted PBMC profiling prevented conclusive comparison of naive and antigen-experienced compartments.

The library was prepared using 5' RACE. Instrument on record: Illumina HiSeq 2500. A second PCR of roughly 7 to 11 cycles was run with a J-beta primer mix and a sample-barcoded 5' primer. A unique molecular identifier was introduced onto each TCR beta cDNA molecule by a template-switch 5' adaptor carrying 12 random nucleotides. Each sample yielded at least 3 million CDR3-containing paired-end reads. First-strand cDNA synthesis was performed from all RNA using the Mint cDNA synthesis kit, with priming by a TRBC-specific oligonucleotide. Following uracil-DNA glycosylase treatment, a first 18-cycle PCR with universal primers M1SS and BC2_uni_R was performed on all cDNA. The published analysis was carried out like this. Each sample was normalized by randomly selecting 1 million high-quality reads, each carrying a distinct molecular identifier. Instead of being binned into consensus sequences, reads that shared molecular identifiers were thrown out. MiTCR, with a Q25 quality threshold and the strictest error-elimination algorithm, was used for CDR3 identification, clonotype clustering and error correction. Lower-bound total TCR beta diversity was estimated with a nonparametric unseen species model using Euler transformation. TCRdb trimmed public reads at Q25 via fastp, called clones via MiXCR and kept in-frame beta chains. Entries that share a CDR3 protein sequence are merged under the most common genes and DNA. TCRdb assigned the V and J calls; the authors' analysis was not used. Within this sample are some 640,000 distinct CDR3 sequences, with 49% of them counted one time only. Roughly 30% of the sample is in the top ten clones.

In the germline V gene, CDR1 corresponds to MDHEN and CDR2 to SYDVKM. The cysteine opens and the phenylalanine closes a CDR3 of 14 amino acids. Only the CDR3 DNA stays, 42 bases, in frame from base 1. Points on this clonotype: The antigen this receptor binds is unknown. The junction departs from germline at one end; a sequencing error may be responsible.

Donors were 35 to 40 systemically healthy Caucasian individuals from Russia aged roughly 6 to 95 years. Each donor gave about 9.2 milliliters of peripheral blood, drawn into EDTA-treated Vacutainer tubes. Ficoll-Paque density-gradient centrifugation was used to isolate PBMCs, with at least 6.5 million per sample. Total RNA, at least 6 micrograms per sample, was extracted from PBMCs with Trizol reagent. For every donor, an aliquot of PBMCs went through flow cytometry to measure the percentages of naive CD45RAhigh/CD27high T cells. This TCR was recovered from a woman aged 55-75 years in good health. In this chain, TRBV28 is recombined with TRBJ1-2, with TRBD1 as a weak D call on 5 bases. Material for sequencing was blood. Read as DNA, the sequence is TGTGCCAGCAGTTTAGGGCTCCGGGGGTATGGCCACACCTTC. It is translated as CASSLGLRGYGHTF.